This T cell receptor beta chain was obtained from a study of CD8+CD57+ T cells in acquired aplastic anemia. Findings and limits, study-wide: Around 30 was the count of CD8+ CDR3 sequences that patients shared with controls.

Remarks on this clonotype: Its specificity is unknown.

V was shortened by 8 bases and J by 0 bases, with 13 bases between the two germline ends. Germline values: CDR1 LNHDA, CDR2 SQIVND (reference sequence). This CDR3 comprises 14 residues. Using genomic DNA as the template, TCR beta VDJ and CDR3 profiling was carried out. TCRdb reprocessed the reads with MiXCR, giving one entry per CDR3 protein. Of about 180,000 distinct CDR3 sequences listed, 40% to 50% were seen once; the top ten hold under 3%. This clonotype was sampled from a human donor in good health. Sequenced input: sorted CD4+, CD8+, or CD8+CD57+ T cells (not recorded which) from PBMCs. This chain links TRBV19 with TRBJ1-2; D gene ambiguous. This CDR3 is CASRTVLANYGYTF. The CDR3 coding sequence is TGTGCCAGTCGGACTGTGCTAGCTAACTATGGCTACACCTTC.